This T cell receptor (beta chain) came from a study of blood T cell repertoires in COVID-19. Profiling relied on immunoSEQ multiplex PCR, and the TCRdb table lists in-frame clones only, not all of them. The data show fewer than 400,000 clones, 90% seen once. This CDR3 spans 14 amino acids. Trimming pared 5 bases from V and 5 bases from J, leaving 15 bases between. Germline V gives CDR1 SEHNR, CDR2 FQNEAQ (reference sequence). The chain uses TRBV7-9 and TRBJ1-1; TRBD1 is a possible D gene (5 bases). The source material was PBMCs or T cells enriched from blood (not recorded which). The TCR originated in a woman in her twenties or thirties who had been exposed to COVID-19. CDR3: CASSAYPGKTEAFF. CDR3 sequence (DNA): TGTGCCAGCAGCGCTTACCCAGGGAAAACTGAAGCTTTCTTT. Full variable domain (outside the CDR3, taken from reference TRBV7-9 and TRBJ1-1): DTGVSQNPRHKITKRGQNVTFRCDPISEHNRLYWYRQTLGQGPEFLTYFQNEAQLEKSRLLSDRFSAERPKGSFSTLEIQRTEQGDSAMYLCASSAYPGKTEAFFGQGTRLTVV.